Listed here is a single T cell receptor beta chain. Its antigen is unidentified. The method was immunoSEQ multiplex PCR; TCRdb's version includes in-frame clones alone and lacks a portion of them. Of about 170,000 clones listed, about 83% are singletons. CDR3 length equals 15 residues. Trimming removed 5 bases from V and 0 bases from J, with 10 bases in between. In germline, CDR1 is SEHNR, CDR2 FQNEAQ (reference sequence). This entry is derived from a study of T cell responses to AZD1222 COVID-19 vaccine. Study outcomes and limitations: With two AZD1222 doses given, Spike-specific TCR breadth and depth both rose. CD4 TCRs linked to vaccination spanned spike, dominating at 160-218 and 743-854.

Investigators merged groups given second doses at roughly 4 or roughly 12 weeks. The rearrangement links TRBV7-9 to TRBJ1-4; D is unclear. The sequence came from an adult who received the AZD1222 COVID-19 vaccine. The input for sequencing was peripheral blood, taken 28 days after the second AZD1222 dose. The CDR3 DNA is TGTGCCAGCAGCCCCCAGGAAACAACTAATGAAAAACTGTTTTTT. Residues: CASSPQETTNEKLFF.